The clone carrying this T cell receptor beta chain was counted a few times. No antigen is known for it. This sample is part of a study of T-cell memory formation after mild COVID-19. Study-wide background: Largely, TCR clusters stayed within a single donor.

Study outcomes and limitations: The CD4+ clones that contracted clustered mainly within CM and EM, and the CD8+ clones concentrated in EMRA. Unconfirmed was the SARS-CoV-2 specificity of second-wave clones that peaked on day 37.

V was cut by 6 bases and J by 1 base, with 13 bases left in between. The germline V gene encodes CDR1 LGHDT and CDR2 YNNKEL (reference sequence). The CDR3 covers 14 residues. Libraries for TCRalpha and TCRbeta carried sample barcodes and unique molecular identifiers via 5'RACE. Using its own MiXCR run on the 5' RACE reads, TCRdb lists one record per CDR3 protein. This sample has about 180,000 distinct CDR3 sequences; 16% occur once, and the top ten carry 2% to 2.5%. The sample taken for sequencing was PBMCs or a T cell subset sorted from them (not recorded which). This chain uses TRBV3-1 with TRBJ2-7, with D maybe TRBD1 (5 bases). The sequence derives from an adult woman who had mild COVID-19 (a few samples of this study predate the infection). Cell type and time point are not known. The chain's CDR3 is CASSGYSGSYEQYF. In nucleotides, the CDR3 is TGTGCCAGCAGTGGATACTCAGGGTCCTACGAGCAGTACTTC.